The present entry profiles one T cell receptor (beta chain) with its context. The data originate from a study of T cell responses to AZD1222 COVID-19 vaccine. CDR1 and CDR2 from the germline V gene are SNHLY and FYNNEI. Between the trimmed V and J ends, which lost 2 bases and 0 bases, there was a span of 14 bases. The length of the CDR3 is 17 residues. The method was immunoSEQ multiplex PCR; TCRdb's version includes in-frame clones alone and lacks a portion of them. Of 150,000 to 200,000 clones in the sample, about 90% are singletons; the top ten hold more than 3.5%. The specimen comprised peripheral blood, sampled 28 days after the second dose of the MenACWY control vaccine. This rearrangement joins TRBV2 to TRBJ1-3; D perhaps matches TRBD1 (5 bases). This sequence was found in an adult who received the MenACWY meningococcal vaccine as a control. The CDR3 coding sequence is TGTGCCAGCAGTGAATTACGGGGACGGAACTCTGGAAACACCATATATTTT. Encoded protein: CASSELRGRNSGNTIYF.